This TCR beta chain was observed in a study of identical twins. TCRdb independently ran MiXCR on the 5' RACE reads; one entry per CDR3 protein. Of hundreds of thousands of distinct CDR3 sequences listed, approximately 25% are singletons. This CDR3 has 13 amino acids. The V gene's germline CDR1 is LNHDA and CDR2 SQIVND (reference sequence). Trimming shortened V by 6 bases and J by 8 bases, and 14 bases separated the two germline ends. This sample was shared with a second study, whose subject was T cells expressing NK-cell markers.

The origin of this receptor is a woman between 18 and 29 years old in good health. The rearrangement links TRBV19 to TRBJ2-1, with a possible D match to TRBD2 (6 bases). Sequencing used CD4+ T cells sorted from blood. CDR3 loop: CASRRRADYEQFF. The CDR3 nucleotides are TGTGCCAGTAGGAGGAGGGCCGATTATGAGCAGTTCTTC.